This T cell receptor (beta chain) was profiled in a study of CD8+ T cells in alopecia areata (dated by TCRdb to 2017 to 2018). Regarding the complete study: The treated patients took part in an open-label pilot trial in which moderate-to-severe alopecia areata was treated with oral tofacitinib at 5 to 10 mg twice daily. In humans, TCRbeta sequencing was performed on scalp tissue and on sorted CD4+ and CD8+ peripheral blood T cells from healthy controls and from patients with patchy or totalis/universalis alopecia areata. Tofacitinib-treated patients had biopsies at baseline and at 4 and 24 weeks of treatment, with a later scalp biopsy in several patients. Amplification of TCRbeta CDR3 regions was done by immunoSEQ multiplex PCR using 35 Vbeta forward primers and 13 Jbeta reverse primers. To study T cell clonal expansion in alopecia areata, the researchers applied high-throughput TCRbeta sequencing to both the C3H/HeJ mouse model and human patients. RNA was obtained with the PAXgene miRNA kit for fixed scalp, the miRNeasy kit for PBMCs, and the RNeasy kit for mouse skin. Patients received tofacitinib for 6 to 18 months and were then followed off drug for 6 months to check for delayed response and recurrence. Clonality in the scalp was compared among normal scalp (n=4), patchy alopecia areata scalp (n=8), and alopecia totalis/universalis scalp (n=8). What the authors observed across the whole study: Shared TCR sequences between patients were less evident than in mice, which may be partly attributable to HLA diversity in the patient population. Unlike mouse skin, where gammadelta T cells dominate, normal human skin contains resident alphabeta T cells that get sequenced too, which complicates analysis of the scalp TCR repertoire. Compared with normal scalp, lesional scalp had higher clonality and more expanded CD8+ clones, particularly in alopecia totalis/universalis, a pattern that suggests antigenic drive.

Interpreted using the paper, the time point label stands for: baseline before oral tofacitinib. Peripheral blood and lesional scalp punch biopsies were obtained from patients with alopecia areata. PBMCs were isolated by density centrifugation and stained for CD3, CD4 and CD8, and CD4+ and CD8+ T cells were sorted on a FACSAria. A word on this clone: Its binding antigen is unknown. One base away there is no much larger clone; base qualities are not given.

The library was built by means of the immunoSEQ multiplex PCR assay. RNA was extracted from all samples and reverse transcribed into cDNA, which served as template for TCR sequencing. First-strand cDNA was synthesized with SuperScript III using a 2:1 mix of oligo-dT and random hexamers. A synthetic immune receptor repertoire was used to assess amplification bias, and residual bias was removed computationally. The authors' analysis ran thus. Raw reads were preprocessed for error removal, and CDR3 was defined according to IMGT conventions as running from the conserved cysteine to phenylalanine. Clonality was computed as 1 minus the Shannon entropy, with the entropy normalized by log2 of the number of productive unique TCRs. CD4 or CD8 identity of scalp clones was inferred by cross-referencing scalp TCRbeta sequences with sorted blood CD4 and CD8 repertoires. In its TCRdb copy, this immuneACCESS table keeps in-frame sequences only and misses some clones. Where compared with another copy, unresolved V genes explain less than half of these, and the others have no known cause. For V, J and clone size, that table is used; D and trimming come from the DNA. The table for this sample lists more than 200,000 clones; around 67% of them were counted only once. The ten largest clones take up around 1.2% of the sample.

The V end loses 3 bases and the J end loses 5 bases, and a stretch of 8 bases separates them. The germline V gene (reference sequence) provides CDR1 GTSNPN and CDR2 SVGIG. There are 12 amino acids in the CDR3, from cysteine to phenylalanine inclusive. The DNA shown is the 36-base CDR3, in frame from base 1. Recombination linked TRBV30 to TRBJ2-1; the D gene lacks a confident call. The receptor was derived from a human donor with alopecia areata. Material: CD4+ T cells sorted from blood, obtained at week 0. The sequenced DNA is TGTGCCTGGAGGGGTATTAACAATGAGCAGTTCTTC. Its protein reads: CAWRGINNEQFF.